The clone carrying this T cell receptor (beta chain) was counted at least ten times. The antigen remains undetermined. CDR3 size: 15 residues. CDR1 and CDR2 from the germline V gene are SGHKS and YYEKEE (reference sequence). With 4 bases clipped from V and 4 bases from J, the junction kept 3 bases outside the gene matches. The sample comes from a study of molecular identifiers for immune sequencing clone quantification. Using its own MiXCR run on the PCR reads, TCRdb lists one record per CDR3 protein. The table shows just over 35,000 distinct CDR3 sequences, with roughly 19% occurring only once. Study outcomes and limitations: Over 97% of CMV-specific effector molecules, but under 1% of naive ones, were in clones above 20 copies.

The sequenced material came from naive CD8+ T cells from blood, with Jurkat cell RNA spiked in. Subset here: FACS-sorted CD8+CD4-CCR7+CD45RA+ naive T cells. The TCR sequence derives from a human donor in good health. Some libraries in this study had Jurkat cell RNA spiked in. The rearrangement joins TRBV5-5 to TRBJ2-5; 14 bases map to TRBD2. Here the CDR3 DNA reads TGTGCCAGCAGCCCGACTAGCGGGGGGGCAGAGACCCAGTACTTC. Protein product: CASSPTSGGAETQYF.